This is a list of T cell receptor beta chains from one sample in a study of siplizumab effects on memory and regulatory T cells. Using immunoSEQ multiplex PCR, the repertoire was profiled, and TCRdb retains in-frame clones only, with some absent. This table holds 100,000 or so clones, approximately 94% found once. The sample taken for sequencing was Tregs sorted from blood. All receptors derive from a human donor in good health. Each CDR3 is given with its conserved first and last residue. The order of the fields is J gene, V gene, D gene, clone size, CDR3 protein, CDR3 DNA. The D gene is left open where the match is weak. Rows give clone size only sometimes, using once, few, many, or a class for an expanded clone.

>TRBJ1-3|TRBV19|.|.
CASSPHRSSGNTIYF
TGTGCCAGTAGTCCACACAGGAGCTCTGGAAACACCATATATTTT
>TRBJ1-5|TRBV19|.|.
CASSLTGNQPQHF
TGTGCCAGTAGTCTAACAGGGAATCAGCCCCAGCATTTT
>TRBJ2-3|TRBV10-2|.|.
CASSSGDTQYF
TGCGCCAGCAGTTCAGGTGATACGCAGTATTTT
>TRBJ1-2|TRBV28|.|.
CASSLRQGRALYGYTF
TGTGCCAGCAGTTTAAGGCAGGGAAGAGCCCTCTATGGCTACACCTTC
>TRBJ1-5|TRBV28|.|.
CASLPLQGVGQPQHF
TGTGCCAGCCTTCCTTTACAGGGAGTAGGTCAGCCCCAGCATTTT
>TRBJ1-4|TRBV18|.|.
CASSPLTGSRALGTTNEKLFF
TGTGCCAGCTCACCATTGACGGGGTCTCGAGCCCTCGGGACAACTAATGAAAAACTGTTTTTT
>TRBJ1-1|TRBV20-1|.|.
CSARHNTEAFF
TGCAGTGCTAGACACAATACTGAAGCTTTCTTT
>TRBJ2-7|TRBV29-1|.|once
CSVEQGGGNEQYF
TGCAGCGTTGAACAGGGAGGGGGAAACGAGCAGTACTTC
>TRBJ2-3|TRBV19|TRBD1|.
CASSTWTGVTDTQYF
TGTGCCAGTAGTACCTGGACAGGGGTAACAGATACGCAGTATTTT
>TRBJ1-2|TRBV5-1|TRBD1|.
CASSGGWGYTF
TGCGCCAGCTCAGGGGGCTGGGGCTACACCTTC
>TRBJ2-5|TRBV11-3|.|.
CASSLSAGLGETQYF
TGTGCCAGCAGCTTATCGGCGGGGCTAGGGGAGACCCAGTACTTC
>TRBJ2-1|TRBV6-6|.|.
CASSYVERRVF
TGTGCCAGCAGTTACGTCGAGCGGAGGGTCTTC
>TRBJ1-6|TRBV19|TRBD1|.
CASRFRDSHSPLHF
TGTGCCAGCAGATTCCGGGACAGCCATTCACCCCTCCACTTT
>TRBJ2-1|TRBV20-1|.|.
CSARDGQFF
TGCAGTGCTAGGGACGGGCAGTTCTTC
>TRBJ1-5|TRBV28|TRBD1|.
CASSLPPGGVQPQHF
TGTGCCAGCAGTTTACCCCCAGGGGGGGTTCAGCCCCAGCATTTT
>TRBJ2-5|TRBV18|TRBD1|.
CASSPPGTVKETQYF
TGTGCCAGCTCACCACCGGGGACAGTCAAAGAGACCCAGTACTTC
>TRBJ1-1|TRBV7-9|.|.
CASSPGASGGGTEAFF
TGTGCCAGCAGCCCCGGTGCATCCGGGGGCGGAACTGAAGCTTTCTTT
>TRBJ2-7|TRBV7-2|.|.
CASSLRVYEQYF
TGTGCCAGCAGCTTACGCGTCTACGAGCAGTACTTC
>TRBJ1-6|TRBV19|.|.
CASTEFQGSSPLHF
TGTGCCAGTACCGAATTCCAGGGTAGTTCACCCCTCCACTTT
>TRBJ2-2|TRBV19|.|.
CASTIRGASTGELFF
TGTGCCAGTACCATCAGGGGTGCCAGCACCGGGGAGCTGTTTTTT
>TRBJ2-5|TRBV28|.|.
CASSFLGGMGETQYF
TGTGCCAGCAGTTTTCTAGGGGGTATGGGAGAGACCCAGTACTTC
>TRBJ2-7|TRBV6-5|.|.
CASSYSLLNTYEQYF
TGTGCCAGCAGTTACTCTTTACTAAACACCTACGAGCAGTACTTC
>TRBJ2-3|TRBV10-1|.|.
CASSDEPRLGDTQYF
TGCGCCAGCAGTGATGAGCCTAGGCTGGGAGATACGCAGTATTTT
>TRBJ2-7|TRBV5-3|.|.
CARSLKAASYEQYF
TGTGCCAGAAGCTTGAAAGCAGCTTCCTACGAGCAGTACTTC
>TRBJ2-7|TRBV18|.|.
CASSPGTGHEQYF
TGTGCCAGCTCACCCGGTACTGGCCACGAGCAGTACTTC
>TRBJ1-6|TRBV6-5|.|.
CASSYTEDSPLHF
TGTGCCAGCAGTTATACGGAGGATTCACCCCTCCACTTT
>TRBJ2-3|TRBV5-1|.|.
CASSTRIGIITDTQYF
TGCGCCAGCAGCACCCGGATAGGGATTATCACAGATACGCAGTATTTT
>TRBJ2-6|TRBV27|.|.
CASGTSGTPHYSGANVLTF
TGTGCCAGCGGGACTTCCGGGACACCGCACTACTCTGGGGCCAACGTCCTGACTTTC
>TRBJ2-7|TRBV2|TRBD2|.
CASRRAGVEQYF
TGTGCCAGCAGGCGTGCGGGGGTCGAGCAGTACTTC
>TRBJ1-4|TRBV9|.|.
CASSGQDWSEKLFF
TGTGCCAGCAGCGGACAGGATTGGTCTGAAAAACTGTTTTTT
>TRBJ2-3|TRBV9|TRBD1|.
CASSLIRTGSTDTQYF
TGTGCCAGCAGCCTGATTAGGACAGGTAGCACAGATACGCAGTATTTT
>TRBJ2-7|TRBV7-9|.|.
CASSLQTRQVGDEQYF
TGTGCCAGCAGCTTACAGACCCGACAGGTGGGAGACGAGCAGTACTTC
>TRBJ2-7|TRBV9|TRBD1|.
CASSVGDSNYEQYF
TGTGCCAGCAGCGTAGGGGACAGTAACTACGAGCAGTACTTC
>TRBJ1-2|TRBV28|.|.
CASSRLGANYGYTF
TGTGCCAGCAGTCGGCTAGGGGCTAACTATGGCTACACCTTC
>TRBJ2-1|TRBV28|.|once
CASSFWGAGNEQFF
TGTGCCAGCAGTTTTTGGGGGGCGGGCAATGAGCAGTTCTTC
>TRBJ2-2|TRBV18|TRBD1|.
CASSQRGLHTGELFF
TGTGCCAGCTCACAAAGGGGGCTCCACACCGGGGAGCTGTTTTTT
>TRBJ2-7|TRBV29-1|.|.
CSVESGPSYEQYF
TGCAGCGTTGAGAGTGGACCCTCCTACGAGCAGTACTTC
>TRBJ2-4|TRBV6-6|.|.
CASSFQTGLANIQYF
TGTGCCAGCAGTTTCCAGACTGGGCTCGCAAACATTCAGTACTTC